Following are 21 T cell receptor beta chains from one sample sequenced in a study of blood T cell repertoires in COVID-19. Repertoires were generated with immunoSEQ multiplex PCR, while TCRdb's copy carries only in-frame clones and drops some. The sample contains 150,000 to 200,000 clones, about 88% of which appear only once. Specimen: peripheral blood. The receptors here all came from a human donor in a cohort sampled during active COVID-19.

The CDR3 coding sequence is TGCGCCAGCAGCCCCGGGGGCTCTGGAAACACCATATATTTT. Protein sequence: CASSPGGSGNTIYF. This chain connects TRBV5-1 to TRBJ1-3; TRBD1 might be the D (5 bases). The germline V and J ends were trimmed by 4 bases and 0 bases, with 8 bases remaining between them. Germline CDR1 is SGHRS and CDR2 is YFSETQ. This CDR3 region has 14 residues. The whole variable domain, filled in from reference TRBV5-1 and TRBJ1-3, reads KAGVTQTPRYLIKTRGQQVTLSCSPISGHRSVSWYQQTPGQGLQFLFEYFSETQRNKGNFPGRFSGRQFSNSRSEMNVSTLELGDSALYLCASSPGGSGNTIYFGEGSWLTVV.

CDR3 sequence reads: CASSIFPKLAGPTGELFF. The CDR3 DNA reads TGTGCCAGTAGTATATTCCCCAAACTAGCGGGACCCACCGGGGAGCTGTTTTTT. V gene TRBV19 combines with J gene TRBJ2-2, with 10 bases aligning to TRBD2. V trimming: 2 bases; J trimming: 4 bases; junction bases outside the gene matches: 10. The CDR3 covers 18 residues. Germline V CDR1 and CDR2: LNHDA, SQIVND (reference sequence). Combining the CDR3 with reference TRBV19 and TRBJ2-2 gives the whole variable domain DGGITQSPKYLFRKEGQNVTLSCEQNLNHDAMYWYRQDPGQGLRLIYYSQIVNDFQKGDIAEGYSVSREKKESFPLTVTSAQKNPTAFYLCASSIFPKLAGPTGELFFGEGSRLTVL.

V is TRBV5-1 and J is TRBJ1-5; 7 positions agree with TRBD1. The CDR3 extends over 15 amino acids. Germline V gene sequence: CDR1 SGHRS, CDR2 YFSETQ. J lost 3 bases, V lost 1 base, and 4 bases had no gene match. CDR3 sequence (DNA): TGCGCCAGCAGCTTGTCAGGGGGAACCAATCAGCCCCAGCATTTT. This gives the protein CASSLSGGTNQPQHF.

The J gene is TRBJ2-1, the V gene TRBV6-6; D may be TRBD1 (5 bases). V lost 0 bases to trimming and J lost 4 bases, with 7 bases between them. Per germline, CDR1 MNHNY and CDR2 SVGAGI (reference sequence). This CDR3 spans 14 amino acids. In DNA, the CDR3 is TGTGCCAGCAGTTACTCACAGGATTACAATGAGCAGTTCTTC. Its translation is CASSYSQDYNEQFF.

This chain links TRBV18 with TRBJ2-1; TRBD2 agrees at 7 bases. Germline CDR1 reads KGHSH; CDR2 reads LQKENI. With V trimmed by 0 bases and J by 7 bases, 12 bases remained unmatched. The CDR3 consists of 17 residues. The CDR3 bases are TGTGCCAGCTCACCACCCCTTGGCGGGAGTAGAGTGAATGAGCAGTTCTTC. Translation gives CASSPPLGGSRVNEQFF.

The chain uses TRBV9 and TRBJ2-1; 9 positions agree with TRBD2. Trimming cost V 1 base and J 8 bases; bases outside gene matches: 10. The germline V gene has CDR1 SGDLS and CDR2 YYNGEE. The CDR3 totals 16 residues. CDR3 in amino acids: CASSVSAGGPFDEQFF. In nucleotides, the CDR3 is TGTGCCAGCAGCGTATCCGCGGGGGGGCCCTTCGATGAGCAGTTCTTC.

The chain links TRBV11-1 to TRBJ2-3; TRBD2 agrees at 14 bases. V shed 0 bases and J 9 bases; nucleotides not matched to a gene: 2. Germline assignment: CDR1 SGHAT and CDR2 FQDESV (reference sequence). CDR3 length: 15 residues. For the CDR3, the DNA is TGTGCCAGCAGCTTAGCGGGACTAGCGGGAGAGACGCAGTATTTT. This encodes CASSLAGLAGETQYF.

V and J are TRBV5-8 and TRBJ2-5, with TRBD1 matching 8 bases. CDR1 and CDR2 from the germline V gene are SGHTS and YDEGEE. Trimming took 4 bases from V and 5 from J; bases not matched to a gene: 7. This CDR3 is 14 amino acids long. CDR3 sequence (DNA): TGTGCCAGCAGCCCAAGGACAGGGTGGGAGACCCAGTACTTC. It specifies CASSPRTGWETQYF. The full variable domain, with the rest looked up from reference TRBV5-8 and TRBJ2-5, is EAGVTQSPTHLIKTRGQQATLRCSPISGHTSVYWYQQALGLGLQFLLWYDEGEERNRGNFPPRFSGRQFPNYSSELNVNALELEDSALYLCASSPRTGWETQYFGPGTRLLVL.

The rearrangement uses TRBV30 and TRBJ2-3, with 11 nucleotides matching TRBD2. CDR1 and CDR2 from the germline V gene are GTSNPN and SVGIG (reference sequence). The CDR3 runs to 14 residues. After removal of 5 bases from V and 5 bases from J, the junction contained 6 bases not matched to a gene. The CDR3 DNA is TGTGCCTGGGACCATAGCGGGGGGGGAGATACGCAGTATTTT. Translated, it gives CAWDHSGGGDTQYF.

Points on this clone: Other DNA sequences in this specimen translate into the identical CDR3. V and J are TRBV7-8 and TRBJ2-6; D call uncertain. V was pared by 5 bases and J by 0 bases, with 8 bases between. CDR1 and CDR2 from the germline V gene are SGHVS and FQNEAQ. The CDR3 has 15 residues. CDR3 sequence reads: CASSRDSSGANVLTF. The CDR3 DNA sequence: TGTGCCAGCAGCCGAGATAGCTCTGGGGCCAACGTCCTGACTTTC.

The CDR3 bases are TGTGCCAGCAGTAGGGGGCAGGGGACTGAAGCTTTCTTT. It codes for CASSRGQGTEAFF. V usage is TRBV27 and J usage is TRBJ1-1; 7 bases agree with TRBD1. V dropped 5 bases and J dropped 5; count of bases not matched to a gene: 5. CDR1 is MNHEY, CDR2 SMNVEV, per germline (reference sequence). The CDR3 consists of 13 residues.

The chain couples TRBV28 to TRBJ1-3, with TRBD1 identical over 9 bases. Germline V gives CDR1 MDHEN, CDR2 SYDVKM. With V trimmed by 5 bases and J by 2 bases, 13 bases remained unmatched. The CDR3 loop spans 18 amino acids. In nucleotides, the CDR3 is TGTGCCAGCAGTCCAGGACAGGGGAAGACTCTACCTGGAAACACCATATATTTT. It encodes CASSPGQGKTLPGNTIYF.

V gene TRBV12-3 or TRBV12-4 combines with J gene TRBJ2-7, with TRBD1 identical over 8 bases. The CDR3 contains 13 residues. The V and J ends lost 5 bases and 4 bases, in that order; junction bases with no gene match: 4. In nucleotides, the CDR3 is TGTGCCAGCAGTCCAGGGGGCGCGTACGAGCAGTACTTC. This sequence encodes CASSPGGAYEQYF.

This clone occurred once. Other nucleotide sequences in the sample specify the same CDR3. The chain carries TRBV6-1 and TRBJ2-1; D gene uncertain. CDR1 is MNHNS and CDR2 is SASEGT in the germline V gene. Trimming took 2 bases from V and 7 from J, leaving 3 bases between them. The CDR3 consists of 11 residues. The CDR3 here is CASSERNEQFF. In nucleotides, the CDR3 is TGTGCCAGCAGTGAACGGAATGAGCAGTTCTTC.

This clone appeared a few times. The gene calls are TRBV7-2 and TRBJ1-6, with D unresolved. Germline V gives CDR1 SGHTA, CDR2 FQGNSA. CDR3 size: 14 residues. V was pared by 2 bases and J by 7 bases, with 9 bases between. The CDR3 is CASSLSYKNSPLHF. The CDR3 bases are TGTGCCAGCAGCTTAAGTTACAAGAATTCACCCCTCCACTTT.

The CDR3 DNA reads as TGTGCCAGCAGCCCGGGAGGCCCCTACAATGAGCAGTTCTTC. Amino acids: CASSPGGPYNEQFF. V and J are TRBV27 and TRBJ2-1; TRBD2 matches at 7 bases. Trimming took 6 bases from V and 2 from J; bases not matched to a gene: 4. This CDR3 spans 14 amino acids. The germline CDR1 and CDR2 sequences are MNHEY and SMNVEV (reference sequence).

J is TRBJ2-3 and V is TRBV5-1, with TRBD1 matching over 8 bases. J was trimmed by 7 bases and V by 4 bases; bases with no gene match: 8. The CDR3 contains 14 residues. CDR1 and CDR2 (germline): SGHRS, YFSETQ. The CDR3 coding sequence is TGCGCCAGCAGCGGGGCAGGGGGCAAGAATACGCAGTATTTT. This translates into CASSGAGGKNTQYF.

The chain couples TRBV5-4 to TRBJ2-3; 8 bases align to TRBD2. The CDR3 has 14 amino acids. Germline CDR1 SGHNT, CDR2 YYREEE (reference sequence). The ends lost 2 bases at V and 7 bases at J; junction bases unmatched: 6. CDR3 region: CASSLAGAANTQYF. For the CDR3, the DNA is TGTGCCAGCAGCTTAGCGGGAGCCGCGAATACGCAGTATTTT.

The chain employs TRBV7-9 and TRBJ2-1; D may be TRBD2 (5 bases). This CDR3 has 15 residues. The germline V gene encodes CDR1 SEHNR and CDR2 FQNEAQ (reference sequence). Between the trimmed V and J ends, which lost 1 base and 0 bases, there was a span of 7 bases. This CDR3 reads CASSLGGGSYNEQFF. DNA for the CDR3: TGTGCCAGCAGCTTAGGCGGAGGCTCCTACAATGAGCAGTTCTTC.

The V gene is TRBV2, the J gene TRBJ2-1, with 10 positions matching TRBD1. This CDR3 spans 15 amino acids. Germline V gene lookup returns CDR1 SNHLY and CDR2 FYNNEI. J lost 7 bases, V lost 6 bases, and 9 bases had no gene match. The DNA for the CDR3 is TGTGCCAGCAGCCCCGACAGGGGGCTAGGGAATGAGCAGTTCTTC. The encoded protein is CASSPDRGLGNEQFF.

The genes are TRBV3-1 (or the pseudogene TRBV3-2) and TRBJ2-1, with D perhaps TRBD2 (6 bases). Per germline, CDR1 LGHDT and CDR2 YNNKEL (reference sequence). There are 17 residues in the CDR3. Trimming left V 4 bases short and J 5 bases short, with 21 bases between. The CDR3 DNA follows: TGTGCCAGCAGCCTAAGCTGGAGGGCAGGACGAAACAATGAGCAGTTCTTC. Translated, it gives CASSLSWRAGRNNEQFF.